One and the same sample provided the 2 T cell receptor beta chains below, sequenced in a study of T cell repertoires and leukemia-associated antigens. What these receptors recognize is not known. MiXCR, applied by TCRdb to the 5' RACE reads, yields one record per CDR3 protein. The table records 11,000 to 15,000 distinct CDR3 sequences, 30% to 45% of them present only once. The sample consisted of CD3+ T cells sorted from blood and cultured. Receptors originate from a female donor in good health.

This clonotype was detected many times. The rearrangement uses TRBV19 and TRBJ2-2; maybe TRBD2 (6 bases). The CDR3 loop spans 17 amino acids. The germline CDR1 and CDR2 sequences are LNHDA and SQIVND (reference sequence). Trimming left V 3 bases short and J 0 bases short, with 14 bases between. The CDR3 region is CASSIMGGVPNTGELFF. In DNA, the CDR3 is TGTGCCAGTAGTATTATGGGGGGAGTTCCGAACACCGGGGAGCTGTTTTTT.

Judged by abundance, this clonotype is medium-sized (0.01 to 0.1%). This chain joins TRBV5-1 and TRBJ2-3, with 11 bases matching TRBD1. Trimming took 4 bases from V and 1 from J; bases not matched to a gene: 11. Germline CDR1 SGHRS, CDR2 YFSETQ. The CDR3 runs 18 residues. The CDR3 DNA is TGCGCCAGCAGCATAGGACAGGGGGCGTGGTCCGGCACAGATACGCAGTATTTT. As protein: CASSIGQGAWSGTDTQYF.